This TCR beta chain derives from a study of identical twins. Template switching, a step in the protocol, added a universal primer site, and cDNA carried unique molecular identifiers. TCRdb recomputed calls from the 5' RACE reads with MiXCR, one row per CDR3 protein. The table records hundreds of thousands of distinct CDR3 sequences, 5.5% to 6.5% of them present only once. The CDR3 totals 14 residues. Trimming removed 5 bases at V and 7 bases at J, with 15 bases between. This clonotype was seen repeatedly, ten times or more. Its antigen is unidentified. Broader study findings: Invariant MAIT and iNKT cells may have partly biased zero-insertion analyses.

Material: naive T cells sorted from blood. This receptor was obtained from a young man in good health. The chain carries TRBV12-3 or TRBV12-4 and TRBJ2-1; D tentatively reads TRBD1 or TRBD2 (5 bases each). This CDR3 reads CASSLPGTANEQFF. In DNA, the CDR3 is TGTGCCAGCAGTCTCCCCGGGACGGCAAATGAGCAGTTCTTC.